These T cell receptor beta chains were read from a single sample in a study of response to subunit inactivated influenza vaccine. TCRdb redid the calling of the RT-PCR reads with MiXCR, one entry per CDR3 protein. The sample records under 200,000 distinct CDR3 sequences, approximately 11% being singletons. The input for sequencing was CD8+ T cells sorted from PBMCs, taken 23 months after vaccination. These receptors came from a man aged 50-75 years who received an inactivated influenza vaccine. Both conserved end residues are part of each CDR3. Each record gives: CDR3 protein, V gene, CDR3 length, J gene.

CDR3aa: CASSQESGNEQFF; v_gene: TRBV7-8; len: 13; j_gene: TRBJ2-1
CDR3aa: CASRDPGGEAFF; v_gene: TRBV6-6; len: 12; j_gene: TRBJ1-1
CDR3aa: CASSQTPVNYGYTF; v_gene: TRBV6-2/TRBV6-3; len: 14; j_gene: TRBJ1-2
CDR3aa: CASSPGLGANVLTF; v_gene: TRBV2; len: 14; j_gene: TRBJ2-6
CDR3aa: CSARTSGSYNEQFF; v_gene: TRBV20-1; len: 14; j_gene: TRBJ2-1
CDR3aa: CASSDGGESTDTQYF; v_gene: TRBV2; len: 15; j_gene: TRBJ2-3
CDR3aa: CATSRDTGLAGKYEQFF; v_gene: TRBV15; len: 17; j_gene: TRBJ2-1
CDR3aa: CASTLREIWDEQFF; v_gene: TRBV7-9; len: 14; j_gene: TRBJ2-1
CDR3aa: CASSLEGDNGYTF; v_gene: TRBV12-3/TRBV12-4; len: 13; j_gene: TRBJ1-2
CDR3aa: CASSLHSNQPQHF; v_gene: TRBV11-2; len: 13; j_gene: TRBJ1-5
CDR3aa: CASSSGTSLHNEQFF; v_gene: TRBV9; len: 15; j_gene: TRBJ2-1
CDR3aa: CSAVTGAYEQYF; v_gene: TRBV29-1; len: 12; j_gene: TRBJ2-7
CDR3aa: CSARRAGQGASTGELFF; v_gene: TRBV20-1; len: 17; j_gene: TRBJ2-2
CDR3aa: CASSPWLDSDNEQFF; v_gene: TRBV12-3/TRBV12-4; len: 15; j_gene: TRBJ2-1
CDR3aa: CASSFTGTGARGSEQYF; v_gene: TRBV7-9; len: 17; j_gene: TRBJ2-7
CDR3aa: CSVEDNDRGTYEQYF; v_gene: TRBV29-1; len: 15; j_gene: TRBJ2-7
CDR3aa: CASSTWTSGSVYNEQFF; v_gene: TRBV12-3/TRBV12-4; len: 17; j_gene: TRBJ2-1
CDR3aa: CASQRLAGVVNEQFF; v_gene: TRBV28; len: 15; j_gene: TRBJ2-1
CDR3aa: CASSHLQGADSPLHF; v_gene: TRBV3-1; len: 15; j_gene: TRBJ1-6
CDR3aa: CASRRLASEYNEQFF; v_gene: TRBV6-4; len: 15; j_gene: TRBJ2-1
CDR3aa: CSVLAGWSTDTQYF; v_gene: TRBV29-1; len: 14; j_gene: TRBJ2-3
CDR3aa: CSAGTGSSYEQYF; v_gene: TRBV20-1; len: 13; j_gene: TRBJ2-7
CDR3aa: CASSPAGTSLNEQFF; v_gene: TRBV4-2; len: 15; j_gene: TRBJ2-1
CDR3aa: CASSYSLDRYNSPLHF; v_gene: TRBV12-3/TRBV12-4; len: 16; j_gene: TRBJ1-6
CDR3aa: CSVEARGRVETQYF; v_gene: TRBV29-1; len: 14; j_gene: TRBJ2-5
CDR3aa: CSARIGGYTDTQYF; v_gene: TRBV20-1; len: 14; j_gene: TRBJ2-3
CDR3aa: CSVEDRDGTYEQYF; v_gene: TRBV29-1; len: 14; j_gene: TRBJ2-7
CDR3aa: CASSLIWSSTSGGDYNEQFF; v_gene: TRBV7-3; len: 20; j_gene: TRBJ2-1
CDR3aa: CASSLYRGNEQFF; v_gene: TRBV5-1; len: 13; j_gene: TRBJ2-1
CDR3aa: CASSYTSTDTQYF; v_gene: TRBV6-2/TRBV6-3; len: 13; j_gene: TRBJ2-3
CDR3aa: CASSPMLGYEQYF; v_gene: TRBV6-1; len: 13; j_gene: TRBJ2-7
CDR3aa: CASSLLQTYEQYF; v_gene: TRBV27; len: 13; j_gene: TRBJ2-7
CDR3aa: CASSSLPGGIHNEQFF; v_gene: TRBV27; len: 16; j_gene: TRBJ2-1
CDR3aa: CASSFGGTGDTQYF; v_gene: TRBV12-3/TRBV12-4; len: 14; j_gene: TRBJ2-3
CDR3aa: CASSLALSMSHEQYF; v_gene: TRBV7-2; len: 15; j_gene: TRBJ2-7
CDR3aa: CASEWGGASGELFF; v_gene: TRBV6-2/TRBV6-3; len: 14; j_gene: TRBJ2-2
CDR3aa: CASSPPVVAGTDTQYF; v_gene: TRBV28; len: 16; j_gene: TRBJ2-3
CDR3aa: CASSQDGTGNYGYTF; v_gene: TRBV4-3; len: 15; j_gene: TRBJ1-2
CDR3aa: CASSYGGENTEAFF; v_gene: TRBV12-3/TRBV12-4; len: 14; j_gene: TRBJ1-1
CDR3aa: CASSYRTGFYNEQFF; v_gene: TRBV7-9; len: 15; j_gene: TRBJ2-1
CDR3aa: CSATLPAYEQYF; v_gene: TRBV20-1; len: 12; j_gene: TRBJ2-7
CDR3aa: CASNEGGYEQYF; v_gene: TRBV25-1; len: 12; j_gene: TRBJ2-7